This is a list of T cell receptor beta chains from one sample in a study of metastatic and nonmetastatic thyroid tumors. TCRdb re-analyzed the PCR reads through MiXCR. Among around 50,000 clones listed, just under 30% were seen once. Sequences were obtained from blood. Every receptor here comes from a female donor with papillary thyroid cancer or a benign thyroid nodule (not recorded which). Some clones in this sample may be carry-over from other donors' samples. Each CDR3 is given with its conserved first and last residue. A row's size may be missing; if present it is once, few, many or a size class.

j_call,clone_size,v_call,cdr3_aa
TRBJ1-3,medium-sized,TRBV6-1,CASSEGGPGNTIYF
TRBJ1-6,medium-sized,TRBV6-5,CASSYGGSSYNSPLHF
TRBJ2-3,few,TRBV6-2/TRBV6-3,CASRGGNPTDTQYF
TRBJ2-7,few,TRBV12-3/TRBV12-4,CASSARDRSSYEQYF
TRBJ1-6,-,TRBV27,CASSWMATSSYNSPLHF
TRBJ2-7,-,TRBV6-2/TRBV6-3,CASRDPNSYEQYF
TRBJ1-1,-,TRBV30,CAWRGWSNTEAFF
TRBJ2-1,-,TRBV11-2,CASSLFGGGLHNEQFF
TRBJ2-1,few,TRBV11-3,CASSRGGTYNEQFF
TRBJ2-1,many,TRBV11-3,CASSLERAEGYQGEQFF
TRBJ2-7,few,TRBV20-1,CSAREGYSYEQYF
TRBJ1-2,-,TRBV28,CASRLGGANYGYTF
TRBJ1-2,-,TRBV30,CAWIKPGTSGSLSVGGYTF
TRBJ2-7,-,TRBV11-3,CASSLDGSLNEQYF
TRBJ1-5,-,TRBV20-1,CSAVLGNSNQPQHF
TRBJ1-2,once,TRBV7-2,CASSTYGSAGYTF